These 23 T cell receptor beta chains were sequenced from one sample in a study of response to subunit inactivated influenza vaccine. TCRdb itself ran the RT-PCR reads through MiXCR, one entry per CDR3 protein. The table records more than 450,000 distinct CDR3 sequences, 10% to 12% of them present only once. This same sample was also taken into another study, of T cells expressing NK-cell markers. That report adds: The cDNA for TCR beta came from 5'RACE template switching with UMIs.

This material consisted of PBMCs from blood, taken on the day of vaccination. The receptors derive from a man aged 45 to 65 who received an inactivated influenza vaccine.

This sequence joins TRBV12-3 or TRBV12-4 and TRBJ1-3; no clear D gene. Deletions cut 3 bases from V and 3 bases from J, with 6 bases between. This CDR3 spans 13 amino acids. Here the CDR3 DNA reads TGTGCCAGCAGTTTTTTTGGTGGAAACACCATATATTTT. Protein: CASSFFGGNTIYF.

The chain recombines TRBV15 with TRBJ2-3; possible D gene TRBD2, 5 bases. In germline, CDR1 is LNHNV, CDR2 YYDKDF (reference sequence). Deletions cut 0 bases from V and 4 bases from J, with 14 bases between. This CDR3 is 16 amino acids long. Written as DNA, the CDR3 is TGTGCCACCAGCAGAGAAAGGAGTACTAGGGCAGATACGCAGTATTTT. Protein sequence: CATSRERSTRADTQYF.

The genes are TRBV27 and TRBJ2-7; 9 nucleotides line up with TRBD1. The germline CDR1 and CDR2 sequences are MNHEY and SMNVEV (reference sequence). V shed 5 bases and J 6 bases; nucleotides not matched to a gene: 8. The CDR3 is made up of 14 amino acids. The CDR3 nucleotides are TGTGCCAGCAGTCAAAACCACAGGGGGCTCGAGCAGTACTTC. Its translation: CASSQNHRGLEQYF.

In this sample, this clonotype turned up many times. The J gene is TRBJ1-2, the V gene TRBV10-3; TRBD1 agrees at 8 bases. V shed 10 bases, J shed 8 bases, and the junction held 12 bases outside the gene matches. This CDR3 contains 13 residues. The germline V gene encodes CDR1 ENHRY and CDR2 SYGVKD. CDR3 protein: CATQLDRVKGYTF. In DNA form, the CDR3 reads TGTGCCACTCAACTGGACAGGGTAAAGGGCTACACCTTC.

Here the CDR3 reads CASSLETKGGGYTF. CDR3 sequence (DNA): TGTGCCAGCAGCTTGGAGACCAAGGGAGGAGGCTACACCTTC. This chain uses TRBV5-5 with TRBJ1-2; no reliable D call. Germline CDR1 SGHKS, CDR2 YYEKEE (reference sequence). CDR3 length: 14 residues. The V and J ends lost 0 bases and 8 bases respectively, with 14 bases between them.

The chain recombines TRBV4-2 with TRBJ1-2, with D unresolved. The germline V and J ends were trimmed by 0 bases and 3 bases, with 14 bases remaining between them. The CDR3 runs 16 residues. Germline loops: CDR1 LGHNA, CDR2 YNFKEQ. The CDR3 protein is CASSQDRGPWHYGYTF. The CDR3, as DNA: TGTGCCAGCAGCCAAGATCGTGGGCCCTGGCACTATGGCTACACCTTC.

This clonotype was observed a handful of times. The J gene is TRBJ1-4, the V gene TRBV20-1; D is uncertain. Trimming stripped 6 bases from V and 3 bases from J, with 8 bases between. The CDR3 consists of 12 residues. Germline lookup yields CDR1 DFQATT and CDR2 SNEGSKA (reference sequence). The chain's CDR3 is CSASRPNEKLFF. CDR3 nucleotide sequence: TGCAGTGCCTCCCGACCTAATGAAAAACTGTTTTTT.

As regards this clonotype: A much bigger clone sits one base away, suggesting this may be a read error. The CDR3 does not close with the conserved phenylalanine or tryptophan, likely indicating a read error. The chain recombines TRBV27 with TRBJ2-7; 8 nucleotides match TRBD1. V lost 5 bases to trimming and J lost 2 bases; unmatched junction nucleotides: 8. Germline V gives CDR1 MNHEY, CDR2 SMNVEV (reference sequence). CDR3 length: 15 amino acids. CDR3: CASSTSGTGTYEQYL. The CDR3 DNA reads as TGTGCCAGCAGTACTTCCGGGACAGGAACCTACGAGCAGTACCTC.

The gene calls are TRBV18 and TRBJ1-6; no definite D call. This CDR3 contains 14 residues. Trimming removed 2 bases from V and 8 bases from J, with 10 bases in between. CDR1 and CDR2 (germline): KGHSH, LQKENI. CDR3 sequence reads: CASSPSGLDSPLHF. The CDR3 DNA reads as TGTGCCAGCTCACCATCCGGGCTTGATTCACCCCTCCACTTT.

This chain connects TRBV4-1 to TRBJ2-5, with D tentatively TRBD1 or TRBD2 (5 bases each). The V gene's germline CDR1 is MGHRA and CDR2 YSYEKL. CDR3 size: 15 residues. V was pared by 0 bases and J by 3 bases, with 11 bases between. CDR3 nucleotide sequence: TGCGCCAGCAGCCAAGACGGGACGGAGGAAGAGACCCAGTACTTC. It is translated as CASSQDGTEEETQYF.

The gene calls are TRBV6-5 and TRBJ2-4, with D hard to call. The CDR3 runs to 16 residues. Germline V CDR1 and CDR2: MNHEY, SVGAGI. V was cut by 2 bases and J by 1 base, with 12 bases left in between. CDR3 amino acids: CASSYAAPLAKNIQYF. The CDR3 DNA reads TGTGCCAGCAGTTACGCGGCCCCGCTGGCCAAAAACATTCAGTACTTC.

The genes are TRBV7-2 and TRBJ1-3, with 7 bases aligning to TRBD1. The CDR3 runs to 17 residues. Germline-derived CDR1 and CDR2 are SGHTA and FQGNSA. The ends lost 4 bases at V and 2 bases at J; junction bases unmatched: 11. CDR3 residues: CASSSEMQGVTGNTIYF. CDR3 nucleotide sequence: TGTGCCAGCAGCTCTGAAATGCAGGGGGTGACTGGAAACACCATATATTTT. Looking up the rest from reference TRBV7-2 and TRBJ1-3 gives the full variable domain: GAGVSQSPSNKVTEKGKDVELRCDPISGHTALYWYRQSLGQGLEFLIYFQGNSAPDKSGLPSDRFSAERTGGSVSTLTIQRTQQEDSAVYLCASSSEMQGVTGNTIYFGEGSWLTVV.

This clonotype was recorded a few times. The rearrangement uses TRBV4-2 and TRBJ2-1, with 7 bases lining up with TRBD1. V dropped 3 bases and J dropped 3; count of bases not matched to a gene: 5. The CDR3 runs 15 residues. The germline V gene has CDR1 LGHNA and CDR2 YNFKEQ. CDR3 sequence: CASSQGQTYYNEQFF. The CDR3 DNA is TGTGCCAGCAGCCAGGGACAGACCTACTACAATGAGCAGTTCTTC.

This clonotype was observed a few times. The rearrangement joins TRBV19 to TRBJ2-7; D is uncertain. This CDR3 region has 13 residues. Between the trimmed V and J ends, which lost 2 bases and 7 bases, there was a span of 12 bases. Germline V gene sequence: CDR1 LNHDA, CDR2 SQIVND (reference sequence). The CDR3 DNA follows: TGTGCCAGTAGTATAACCCTAGTCCGGGAGCAGTACTTC. Encoded protein: CASSITLVREQYF. Filled out from reference TRBV19 and TRBJ2-7, the complete variable domain reads DGGITQSPKYLFRKEGQNVTLSCEQNLNHDAMYWYRQDPGQGLRLIYYSQIVNDFQKGDIAEGYSVSREKKESFPLTVTSAQKNPTAFYLCASSITLVREQYFGPGTRLTVT.

Many counts were recorded for this clonotype. The chain has TRBV7-8 and TRBJ1-1; weak D call: TRBD1 (5 bases). The CDR3 contains 15 residues. V was pared by 2 bases and J by 2 bases, with 12 bases between. CDR1 SGHVS and CDR2 FQNEAQ come from the germline V gene. The CDR3 sequence is CASSLWQGRNTEAFF. The CDR3 bases are TGTGCCAGCAGCTTATGGCAGGGTCGAAACACTGAAGCTTTCTTT.

This clonotype occurred many times. The genes are TRBV29-1 and TRBJ2-1, with TRBD2 as a possible D gene (6 bases). CDR1 is SQVTM, CDR2 ANQGSEA, per germline. V gave up 8 bases and J gave up 2 bases, with 19 bases separating them. The CDR3 has 15 amino acids. The CDR3 protein is CSTLLADLPYNEQFF. Written as DNA, the CDR3 is TGCAGCACCCTTTTAGCGGACCTCCCCTACAATGAGCAGTTCTTC.

This clonotype was found many times. The chain has TRBV2 and TRBJ2-3; 8 bases line up with TRBD2. The CDR3 spans 15 residues. Germline V CDR1 and CDR2: SNHLY, FYNNEI. Trimming cost V 3 bases and J 6 bases; bases outside gene matches: 8. CDR3: CASSDGTSGGDTQYF. In DNA, the CDR3 is TGTGCCAGCAGTGACGGAACTAGCGGCGGTGATACGCAGTATTTT.

The CDR3 nucleotides read TGCGCCAGCAGCCCAGGGGGACTGGACACTGAAGCTTTCTTT. This codes for CASSPGGLDTEAFF. V gene TRBV5-1 combines with J gene TRBJ1-1, with 7 bases lining up with TRBD1. The germline V gene encodes CDR1 SGHRS and CDR2 YFSETQ. The CDR3 has 14 amino acids. V shed 4 bases, J shed 3 bases, and the junction held 6 bases outside the gene matches. The full variable domain, rest sourced from reference TRBV5-1 and TRBJ1-1, is KAGVTQTPRYLIKTRGQQVTLSCSPISGHRSVSWYQQTPGQGLQFLFEYFSETQRNKGNFPGRFSGRQFSNSRSEMNVSTLELGDSALYLCASSPGGLDTEAFFGQGTRLTVV.

CDR3 region: CSARKGNADTQYF. The CDR3 DNA sequence: TGCAGTGCTAGAAAGGGTAACGCAGATACGCAGTATTTT. The chain is built from TRBV20-1 and TRBJ2-3, with no clear D. V was pared by 2 bases and J by 4 bases, with 10 bases between. This CDR3 spans 13 amino acids. Looked up from germline, CDR1 is DFQATT and CDR2 is SNEGSKA (reference sequence).

The chain is built from TRBV19 and TRBJ2-3; D is undetermined. Germline V CDR1 and CDR2: LNHDA, SQIVND (reference sequence). Trimming cost V 3 bases and J 1 base, with 17 bases left between them. The CDR3 loop spans 17 amino acids. The CDR3 here is CASSILFAIQGTDTQYF. The CDR3 DNA follows: TGTGCCAGTAGTATCTTATTTGCTATCCAGGGCACAGATACGCAGTATTTT.

There are a few counts of this clonotype. The V and J genes are TRBV28 and TRBJ2-1; tentatively, D is TRBD2 (5 bases). Deletions cut 3 bases from V and 4 bases from J, with 13 bases between. Germline CDR1 and CDR2: MDHEN and SYDVKM. This CDR3 is built from 15 residues. The DNA for the CDR3 is TGTGCCAGCAGTTTCGCGGGTACCAGGTACAATGAGCAGTTCTTC. It is translated as CASSFAGTRYNEQFF.

This clonotype was detected only a few times. The gene calls are TRBV19 and TRBJ1-4; weak D call: TRBD1 (6 bases). Trimming shortened V by 3 bases and J by 0 bases, and 8 bases separated the two germline ends. From germline, CDR1 is LNHDA and CDR2 SQIVND (reference sequence). CDR3 length equals 15 residues. CDR3 sequence (DNA): TGTGCCAGTAGTATTGAGGGGGCAACTAATGAAAAACTGTTTTTT. This codes for CASSIEGATNEKLFF.

The gene calls are TRBV4-3 and TRBJ2-1; weak D call: TRBD2 (6 bases). This CDR3 is 16 amino acids long. Per germline, CDR1 LGHNA and CDR2 YSLEER. Trimming removed 4 bases from V and 5 bases from J, with 18 bases in between. In nucleotides, the CDR3 is TGCGCCAGCAGCCGGACGAGCGGGTCTTCCAACAATGAGCAGTTCTTC. Protein product: CASSRTSGSSNNEQFF.